The sequence of this T cell receptor beta chain was determined in a study of a mutant IDH1 vaccine in newly diagnosed glioma. CDR1 SGHTA and CDR2 FQGNSA come from the germline V gene. With V trimmed by 7 bases and J by 6 bases, 8 bases remained unmatched. CDR3 length: 13 amino acids. As concerns this clone: The antigen remains undetermined.

Generated by immunoSEQ multiplex PCR, the TCRdb table keeps only in-frame clones and is missing some. The profile covers tens of thousands of clones, with roughly 84% appearing a single time and about 2.2% taken by the ten largest. Time point meaning: week 11, during vaccination. In the vaccine, a single dose held 300 ug of the mutant IDH1 20-mer peptide, along with topical imiquimod. The TCR comes from a middle-aged man with glioma. The chain recombines TRBV7-2 with TRBJ1-2; TRBD1 aligns across 7 bases. The specimen comprised PBMCs, sampled from a glioma patient whose treatment included an IDH1 peptide vaccine. The CDR3 DNA is TGTGCCAGCACTCGCGGAGGGGGCGATGGCTACACCTTC. This sequence encodes CASTRGGGDGYTF.